These 9 T cell receptor beta chains share one sample of origin, sequenced in a study of cytomegalovirus exposure and HLA in healthy donors. A multiplex PCR was run with 60 Vbeta primers and 13 Jbeta primers. Assay: immunoSEQ multiplex PCR; the TCRdb copy retains only in-frame clones and omits some. The table has under 150,000 clones, around 81% seen once; the top ten hold roughly 2.8%. The sequenced material came from PBMCs. All receptors come from a male donor in good health and CMV-seronegative.

The J gene is TRBJ2-6, the V gene TRBV7-9, with 12 bases identical to TRBD1. The V gene end was trimmed by 4 bases and the J gene end by 2 bases; junction bases not matched to a gene: 6. Germline V gene data show CDR1 as SEHNR and CDR2 as FQNEAQ (reference sequence). There are 18 residues in the CDR3. CDR3 loop: CASSSPGQGAPGANVLTF. The CDR3, as DNA: TGTGCCAGCAGCTCGCCGGGACAGGGGGCGCCTGGGGCCAACGTCCTGACTTTC.

The chain combines TRBV18 with TRBJ1-5; the D gene is possibly TRBD1 (6 bases). Germline CDR1 KGHSH, CDR2 LQKENI. The CDR3 covers 14 residues. The germline V and J ends were trimmed by 3 bases and 3 bases, with 9 bases remaining between them. CDR3 bases: TGTGCCAGCTCACCGGGACAACCCAATCAGCCCCAGCATTTT. It codes for CASSPGQPNQPQHF.

The V call is TRBV19, the J call TRBJ1-4; 7 nucleotides line up with TRBD1. Germline V gene data show CDR1 as LNHDA and CDR2 as SQIVND (reference sequence). Trimming at V came to 5 bases and at J to 9 bases, leaving 12 bases not matched to a gene. The CDR3 is made up of 15 amino acids. CDR3 amino acids: CASSQLTRDSQKLFF. The CDR3 DNA is TGTGCCAGTAGTCAACTCACCCGGGACAGCCAAAAACTGTTTTTT.

The chain has TRBV7-6 and TRBJ2-5; possible D gene TRBD2, 5 bases. The CDR3 has 15 residues. Per germline, CDR1 SGHVS and CDR2 FNYEAQ. Trimming removed 3 bases from V and 5 bases from J, with 16 bases in between. This CDR3 is CASSFRADALETQYF. In nucleotides, the CDR3 is TGTGCCAGCAGCTTTCGAGCGGATGCACTTGAGACCCAGTACTTC.

This clone was detected once. The V gene is TRBV7-6, the J gene TRBJ2-1; 7 nucleotides line up with TRBD2. Losses at the gene ends were 8 bases for V and 6 bases for J; bases not matched to a gene: 10. The CDR3 sequence is 14 residues long. Germline assignment: CDR1 SGHVS and CDR2 FNYEAQ. The CDR3 spells CASGLAGESNEQFF. CDR3 coding DNA: TGTGCCAGCGGTCTGGCGGGAGAGAGCAATGAGCAGTTCTTC.

The rearrangement links TRBV5-8 to TRBJ1-3; weak D call: TRBD1 (5 bases). This CDR3 has 15 residues. The V end lost 3 bases, the J end lost 3 bases, and 13 bases lay between the germline ends. Germline V gene lookup returns CDR1 SGHTS and CDR2 YDEGEE. The CDR3 DNA follows: TGTGCCAGCAGCTCCGGGGGGGTTGATGGAAACACCATATATTTT. Its translation: CASSSGGVDGNTIYF.

This rearrangement joins TRBV2 to TRBJ1-1, with 8 bases fitting TRBD1. Germline trimming cut 6 bases from V and 1 base from J; bases unmatched to any gene: 7. The CDR3 consists of 15 residues. CDR1 is SNHLY and CDR2 is FYNNEI in the germline V gene. The CDR3 loop reads CASRLTGTGNTEAFF. The CDR3 nucleotides are TGTGCCAGCAGACTTACGGGGACAGGGAACACTGAAGCTTTCTTT.

J is TRBJ1-4 and V is TRBV2; D gene unclear. The CDR3 loop spans 15 amino acids. Looked up from germline, CDR1 is SNHLY and CDR2 is FYNNEI. V gave up 1 base and J gave up 4 bases, with 10 bases separating them. DNA of the CDR3: TGTGCCAGCAGTGAAGGCGGCGTTGGTAATGAAAAACTGTTTTTT. Translated, it gives CASSEGGVGNEKLFF. The complete variable domain, with remaining parts taken from reference TRBV2 and TRBJ1-4, reads EPEVTQTPSHQVTQMGQEVILRCVPISNHLYFYWYRQILGQKVEFLVSFYNNEISEKSEIFDDQFSVERPDGSNFTLKIRSTKLEDSAMYFCASSEGGVGNEKLFFGSGTQLSVL.

The CDR3 here is CASSLDRVEQFF. In DNA, the CDR3 is TGTGCCAGCAGCTTGGACAGGGTTGAGCAGTTCTTC. This chain joins TRBV5-6 and TRBJ2-1, with a tentative D call TRBD1 (6 bases). Germline CDR1 and CDR2: SGHDT and YYEEEE. CDR3 size: 12 residues. Trimming took 0 bases from V and 9 from J, leaving 7 bases between them.